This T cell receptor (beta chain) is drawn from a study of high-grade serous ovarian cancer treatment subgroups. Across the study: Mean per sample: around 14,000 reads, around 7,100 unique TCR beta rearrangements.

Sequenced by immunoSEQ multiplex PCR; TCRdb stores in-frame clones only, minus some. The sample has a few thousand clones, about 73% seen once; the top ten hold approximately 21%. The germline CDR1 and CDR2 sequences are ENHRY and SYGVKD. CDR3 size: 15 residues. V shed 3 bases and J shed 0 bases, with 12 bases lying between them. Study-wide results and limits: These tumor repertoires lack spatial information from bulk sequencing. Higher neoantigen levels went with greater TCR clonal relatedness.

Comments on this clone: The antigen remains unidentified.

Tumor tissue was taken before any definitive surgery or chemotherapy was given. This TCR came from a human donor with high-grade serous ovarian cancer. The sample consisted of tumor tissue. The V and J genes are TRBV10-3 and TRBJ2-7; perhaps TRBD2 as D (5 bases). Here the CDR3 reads CAISEGSANSYEQYF. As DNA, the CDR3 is TGTGCCATCAGTGAAGGTAGCGCGAACTCCTACGAGCAGTACTTC.